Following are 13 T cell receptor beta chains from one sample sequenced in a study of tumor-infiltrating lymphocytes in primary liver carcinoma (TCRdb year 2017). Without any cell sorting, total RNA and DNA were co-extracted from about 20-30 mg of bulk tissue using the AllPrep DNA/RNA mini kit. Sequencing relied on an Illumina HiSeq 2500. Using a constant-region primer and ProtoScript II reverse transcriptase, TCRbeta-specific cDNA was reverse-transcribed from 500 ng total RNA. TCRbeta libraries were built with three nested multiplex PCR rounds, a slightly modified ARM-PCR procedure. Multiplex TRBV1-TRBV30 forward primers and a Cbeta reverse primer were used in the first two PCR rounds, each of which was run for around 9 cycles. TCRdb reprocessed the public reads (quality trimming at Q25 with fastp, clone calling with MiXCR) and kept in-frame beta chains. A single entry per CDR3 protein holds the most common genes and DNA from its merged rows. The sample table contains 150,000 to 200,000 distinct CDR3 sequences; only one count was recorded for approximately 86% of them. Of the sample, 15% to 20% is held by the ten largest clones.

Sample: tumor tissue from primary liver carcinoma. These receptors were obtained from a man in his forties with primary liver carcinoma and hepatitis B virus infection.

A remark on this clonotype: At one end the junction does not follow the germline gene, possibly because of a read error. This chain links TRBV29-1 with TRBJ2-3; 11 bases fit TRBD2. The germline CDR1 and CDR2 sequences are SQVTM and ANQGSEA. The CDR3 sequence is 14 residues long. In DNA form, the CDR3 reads TGCAGCTTCCTAGCGGGAGGTAATGGTGATACGCAATATTTT. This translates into CSFLAGGNGDTQYF.

Here the CDR3 reads CASSYSEQNQPQHF. CDR3 nucleotides: TGTGCCAGCAGTTACTCGGAGCAAAATCAGCCCCAGCATTTT. The chain has TRBV6-5 and TRBJ1-5; D unclear. Trimming took 0 bases from V and 4 from J, leaving 7 bases between them. The CDR3 is 14 residues long. The germline gives CDR1 MNHEY, CDR2 SVGAGI.

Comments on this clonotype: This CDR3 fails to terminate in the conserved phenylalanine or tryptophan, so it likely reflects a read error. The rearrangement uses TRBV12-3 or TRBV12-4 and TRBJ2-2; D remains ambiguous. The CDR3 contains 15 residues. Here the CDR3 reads CASRSDSPNTGELFS. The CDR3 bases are TGTGCAAGCAGGTCCGATAGCCCTAACACCGGGGAGCTGTTTTCT.

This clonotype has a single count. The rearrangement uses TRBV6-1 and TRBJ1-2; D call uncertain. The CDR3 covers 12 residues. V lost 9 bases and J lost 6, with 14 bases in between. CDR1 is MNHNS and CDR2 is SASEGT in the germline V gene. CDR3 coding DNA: TGTGCCAGTACCGACCCGGAGAATGGCTACACCTTC. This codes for CASTDPENGYTF.

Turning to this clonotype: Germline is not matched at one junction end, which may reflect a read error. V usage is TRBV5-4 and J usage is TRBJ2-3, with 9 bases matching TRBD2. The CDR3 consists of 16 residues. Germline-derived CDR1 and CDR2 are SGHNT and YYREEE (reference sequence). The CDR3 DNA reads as TGTGTCAGCAGCTTGCTCGCGGGAGGGCCCACATATACGCGGTATTTT. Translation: CVSSLLAGGPTYTRYF.

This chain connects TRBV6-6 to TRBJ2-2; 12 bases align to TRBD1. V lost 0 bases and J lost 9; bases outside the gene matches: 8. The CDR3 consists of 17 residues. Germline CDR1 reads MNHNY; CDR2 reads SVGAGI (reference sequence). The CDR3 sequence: CASSYSGQGAGSRELFF. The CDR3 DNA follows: TGTGCCAGCAGTTACTCGGGACAGGGGGCGGGGAGCAGGGAGCTGTTTTTT.

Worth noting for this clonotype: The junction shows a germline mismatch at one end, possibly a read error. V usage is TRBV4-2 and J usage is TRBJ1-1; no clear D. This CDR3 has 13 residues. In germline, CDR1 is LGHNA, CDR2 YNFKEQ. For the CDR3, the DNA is TGTGCCATCAGCCAAGATTCCAAAGGGAGAGCTTTCTTC. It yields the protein CAISQDSKGRAFF.

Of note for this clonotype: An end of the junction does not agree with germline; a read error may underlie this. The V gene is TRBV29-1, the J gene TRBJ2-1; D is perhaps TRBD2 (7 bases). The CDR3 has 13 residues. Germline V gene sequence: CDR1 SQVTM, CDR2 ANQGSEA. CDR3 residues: CIGGTSGFNEQFF. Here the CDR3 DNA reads TGCATCGGGGGGACAAGCGGGTTCAATGAGCAATTCTTC.

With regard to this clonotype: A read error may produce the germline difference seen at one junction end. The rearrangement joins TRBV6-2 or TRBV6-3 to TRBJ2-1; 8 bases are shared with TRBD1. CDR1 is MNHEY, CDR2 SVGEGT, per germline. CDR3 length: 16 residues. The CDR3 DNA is TGTGCTAGCAGCTCCCCGGGACAGGATACCTACAATGAGCAGTTATTC. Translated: CASSSPGQDTYNEQLF.

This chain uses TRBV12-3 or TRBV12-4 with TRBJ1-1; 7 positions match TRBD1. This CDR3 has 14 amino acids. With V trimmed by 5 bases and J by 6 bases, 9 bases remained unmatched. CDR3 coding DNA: TGTGCCAGCAGTAGACGTAGGGGGCGGGCTGAAGCTTTCTTT. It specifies CASSRRRGRAEAFF.

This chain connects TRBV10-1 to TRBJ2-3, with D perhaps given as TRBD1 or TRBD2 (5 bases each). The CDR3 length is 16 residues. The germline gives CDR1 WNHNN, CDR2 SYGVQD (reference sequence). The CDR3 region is CISSERGRGSTDTQYF. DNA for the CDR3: TGCATCAGCAGTGAGCGAGGACGGGGCTCCACAGATACGCAGTATTTT.

In DNA, the CDR3 is TGTGCCAGCAACCTCCTGGACAGGGCCCAAGAGCAGTACTTC. Translating gives CASNLLDRAQEQYF. The rearrangement uses TRBV6-2 or TRBV6-3 and TRBJ2-7, with 8 bases that match TRBD1. The CDR3 has 14 residues. The V and J ends lost 7 bases and 7 bases, in that order; junction bases with no gene match: 12. Germline V gene lookup returns CDR1 MNHEY and CDR2 SVGEGT.

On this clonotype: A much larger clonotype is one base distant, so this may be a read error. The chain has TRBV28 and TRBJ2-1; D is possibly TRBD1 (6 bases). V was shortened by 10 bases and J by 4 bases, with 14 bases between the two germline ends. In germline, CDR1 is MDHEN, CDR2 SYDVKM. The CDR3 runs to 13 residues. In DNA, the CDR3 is TGTGCCAAAACAGGGCCCCTATACAATGAGCAGTTCTTC. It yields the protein CAKTGPLYNEQFF. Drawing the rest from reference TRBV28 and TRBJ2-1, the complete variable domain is DVKVTQSSRYLVKRTGEKVFLECVQDMDHENMFWYRQDPGLGLRLIYFSYDVKMKEKGDIPEGYSVSREKKERFSLILESASTNQTSMYLCAKTGPLYNEQFFGPGTRLTVL.